The sample holds a few counts of the clone carrying this T cell receptor beta chain. Antigen unknown. The source of the sample is a study of T cells after yellow fever vaccination. The overall study: The SMART-Seq v4 Ultra Low Input method served to prepare the low-cell-number fractions.

5'RACE template switching generated TCR cDNA, adding a universal primer site and UMIs. TCRdb independently ran MiXCR on the 5' RACE reads; one entry per CDR3 protein. The sample yields hundreds of thousands of distinct CDR3 sequences, 6.2% seen once. The study's findings and limits: Any FACS-sorted repertoire could hold abundant clonotypes that contaminate it from the bulk population. Boosting was followed by the reappearance of most primary-vaccination clones (roughly 95% CD4, about 90% CD8).

Material: PBMCs, obtained 5 days after the yellow fever booster vaccination. The TCR comes from a man aged 30-40 years who received the YFV17D yellow fever vaccine.

The CDR3 protein is CAWSVRPSGISYNEQFF. The DNA for the CDR3 is TGTGCCTGGAGTGTACGGCCTAGCGGGATCTCCTACAATGAGCAGTTCTTC. The chain uses TRBV30 and TRBJ2-1; 9 bases fit TRBD2. V lost 0 bases, J lost 0 bases, and 6 bases stayed unmatched. From germline, CDR1 is GTSNPN and CDR2 SVGIG (reference sequence). The CDR3 consists of 17 residues.